Below are 21 T cell receptor beta chains sequenced from a single sample in a study of OX40 agonist ivuxolimab in advanced cancers. Method: immunoSEQ multiplex PCR; TCRdb's copy keeps in-frame clones and lacks some. The sample lists roughly 67,000 clones; almost 90% were seen once. Sequenced here: CD4+ or CD8+ T cells sorted from blood, sampled in a trial of the OX40 agonist ivuxolimab. The receptors stem from an adult with an advanced solid tumor such as melanoma, head and neck, liver or kidney cancer.

The chain recombines TRBV10-2 with TRBJ1-1; tentatively, D is TRBD1 (5 bases). The V end was cut by 8 bases, the J end by 1 base, with 17 bases between. From germline, CDR1 is WSHSY and CDR2 SAAADI. The CDR3 runs 15 residues. The CDR3 region has the DNA TGCGCCAGCCAAACGGCAGGGAGTAGGAACACTGAAGCTTTCTTT. It yields the protein CASQTAGSRNTEAFF.

Only one count was recorded for this clone. The V call is TRBV21-1, the J call TRBJ1-4; TRBD1 is the table's D call, not checked against the DNA. TRBV21-1 constitutes a pseudogene. CDR3 size: 18 residues. CDR3 DNA sequence: TGTGCCAGCAGCAAAGACTCGGCAGGGGAGAGATTTGATGAAAAACTGTTTTTT. This translates into CASSKDSAGERFDEKLFF.

The rearrangement uses TRBV11-2 and TRBJ2-7, with TRBD1 matching 7 bases. V lost 7 bases to trimming and J lost 2 bases; unmatched junction nucleotides: 8. The CDR3 totals 14 residues. Germline V gives CDR1 SGHAT, CDR2 FQNNGV. CDR3 sequence (DNA): TGTGCCAGCACCCAAGGGGGCAGGGCCTACGAGCAGTACTTC. Translated, it gives CASTQGGRAYEQYF.

This chain links TRBV10-2 with TRBJ1-4; a weak D match, TRBD1 (5 bases). Deletions cut 6 bases from V and 7 bases from J, with 18 bases between. Germline values: CDR1 WSHSY, CDR2 SAAADI. The CDR3 has 15 residues. The CDR3 here is CASRRGQGSIEKLFF. Here the CDR3 DNA reads TGCGCCAGCAGAAGGGGTCAGGGATCGATTGAAAAACTGTTTTTT.

The chain recombines TRBV11-2 with TRBJ1-6; no firm D call. Trimming took off 0 bases at V and 10 bases at J, with 4 bases between the two ends. The CDR3 has 12 amino acids. Germline CDR1 reads SGHAT; CDR2 reads FQNNGV. This chain's CDR3 is CASSLDESPLHF. CDR3 sequence (DNA): TGTGCCAGCAGCTTAGATGAATCACCCCTCCACTTT.

J is TRBJ1-2 and V is TRBV6-1; perhaps TRBD1 as D (6 bases). V was trimmed by 6 bases and J by 8 bases, leaving 10 bases between them. CDR3 length: 11 amino acids. Germline CDR1 MNHNS, CDR2 SASEGT. CDR3 loop: CASRNRDGYTF. The DNA for the CDR3 is TGTGCCAGCAGAAACAGGGACGGCTACACCTTC.

Turning to this clone: At one end the junction does not follow the germline gene, possibly because of a read error. The genes are TRBV7-7 and TRBJ2-5, with D perhaps matching TRBD2 (6 bases). Germline V gene lookup returns CDR1 SSHAT and CDR2 FNYEAQ (reference sequence). The CDR3 contains 15 residues. The CDR3 nucleotides read TGTGCTAGCAGCTCAGGGACTTCAAAGGGGGAGACCCAGTACTTC. This translates into CASSSGTSKGETQYF.

This clone appeared once. The chain links TRBV19 to TRBJ2-1, with TRBD2 identical over 10 bases. CDR1 LNHDA and CDR2 SQIVND come from the germline V gene (reference sequence). The CDR3 is 15 amino acids. J gave up 8 bases and V 1 base, and 5 bases lay outside the gene matches. The CDR3 DNA reads as TGTGCCAGTAGTATAGCGCTAGCGGGAGCCGATGAGCAGTTCTTC. Amino acid sequence: CASSIALAGADEQFF.

This chain connects TRBV19 to TRBJ1-2, with 9 bases that match TRBD1. The CDR3 loop spans 14 amino acids. The V gene end was trimmed by 3 bases and the J gene end by 4 bases; junction bases not matched to a gene: 3. The germline CDR1 and CDR2 sequences are LNHDA and SQIVND (reference sequence). CDR3 DNA sequence: TGTGCCAGTAGTATTGAGACAGGGGGCTATGGCTACACCTTC. This sequence encodes CASSIETGGYGYTF.

The chain carries TRBV7-2 and TRBJ1-1; D may be TRBD1 (6 bases). The germline V gene encodes CDR1 SGHTA and CDR2 FQGNSA. This CDR3 spans 12 amino acids. With 6 bases removed from V and 12 bases from J, the gap between germline ends came to 17 bases. The CDR3 DNA reads TGTGCCAGCAGTTCCTCGACAGGCGCGCCTTTCTTT. This codes for CASSSSTGAPFF.

The rearrangement uses TRBV6-1 and TRBJ2-5; D is unclear. Germline V gene sequence: CDR1 MNHNS, CDR2 SASEGT. CDR3 length: 13 residues. Trimming pared 3 bases from V and 6 bases from J, leaving 11 bases between. Here the CDR3 reads CASSDPTLQTQYF. Written as DNA, the CDR3 is TGTGCCAGCAGTGACCCCACCCTGCAGACCCAGTACTTC.

J is TRBJ1-4 and V is TRBV19; maybe TRBD1 (5 bases). Between the trimmed V and J ends, which lost 5 bases and 3 bases, there was a span of 13 bases. CDR1 is LNHDA and CDR2 is SQIVND in the germline V gene (reference sequence). The CDR3 totals 15 residues. The CDR3 sequence is CASSGREDANEKLFF. The CDR3 DNA follows: TGTGCCAGTAGTGGCAGGGAGGATGCTAATGAAAAACTGTTTTTT. The whole variable domain, remainder taken from reference TRBV19 and TRBJ1-4, is DGGITQSPKYLFRKEGQNVTLSCEQNLNHDAMYWYRQDPGQGLRLIYYSQIVNDFQKGDIAEGYSVSREKKESFPLTVTSAQKNPTAFYLCASSGREDANEKLFFGSGTQLSVL.

This clone rates as medium-sized (0.01 to 0.1%). The chain combines TRBV19 with TRBJ1-2; 9 bases align to TRBD1. Looked up from germline, CDR1 is LNHDA and CDR2 is SQIVND (reference sequence). V lost 4 bases to trimming and J lost 3 bases; unmatched junction nucleotides: 3. The CDR3 has 14 amino acids. The CDR3 here is CASSTRTGDYGYTF. The CDR3 DNA is TGTGCCAGTAGTACCCGGACAGGGGACTATGGCTACACCTTC.

The table lists this clone with a few counts. This chain uses TRBV2 with TRBJ2-3; TRBD2 matches at 10 bases. Unmatched junction bases numbered 5, after V lost 5 bases and J lost 6 bases. Germline CDR1 SNHLY, CDR2 FYNNEI. This CDR3 region has 14 residues. This CDR3 is CASSPAGGPDTQYF. In DNA, the CDR3 is TGTGCCAGCAGTCCAGCGGGGGGGCCGGATACGCAGTATTTT.

This chain's CDR3 is CASSSSERGPNQPQHF. The CDR3, as DNA: TGTGCCAGCAGTTCCTCAGAGAGGGGGCCAAATCAGCCCCAGCATTTT. This chain joins TRBV6-5 and TRBJ1-5; 7 nucleotides align to TRBD1. Germline V gene sequence: CDR1 MNHEY, CDR2 SVGAGI. The CDR3 runs to 16 residues. The junction had 10 bases not matched to a gene; V was cut back by 4 bases and J by 4 bases.

This sequence joins TRBV6-1 and TRBJ1-2; D unresolved. V gave up 2 bases and J gave up 7 bases, with 8 bases separating them. The germline gives CDR1 MNHNS, CDR2 SASEGT. The CDR3 loop spans 12 amino acids. CDR3 DNA: TGTGCCAGCAGTGAACAACGTCGTGGCTACACCTTC. Residues: CASSEQRRGYTF.

The chain has TRBV6-1 and TRBJ2-7; 7 bases agree with TRBD2. The junction had 3 bases not matched to a gene; V was cut back by 3 bases and J by 7 bases. CDR3 length: 12 amino acids. Germline V lookup: CDR1 MNHNS, CDR2 SASEGT. The CDR3 is CASSENGGEQYF. The CDR3 region has the DNA TGTGCCAGCAGTGAGAACGGGGGGGAGCAGTACTTC.

The genes are TRBV18 and TRBJ2-3; no firm D call. Germline assignment: CDR1 KGHSH and CDR2 LQKENI. The CDR3 runs to 13 residues. The V end was cut by 3 bases, the J end by 0 bases, with 4 bases between. CDR3 sequence (DNA): TGTGCCAGCTCACCGCCTAGCACAGATACGCAGTATTTT. Its protein product is CASSPPSTDTQYF.

The V gene is TRBV10-3, the J gene TRBJ2-2; 7 bases align to TRBD1. Germline V gene data show CDR1 as ENHRY and CDR2 as SYGVKD. The CDR3 contains 16 residues. Germline trimming cut 3 bases from V and 0 bases from J; bases unmatched to any gene: 4. The CDR3 DNA reads as TGTGCCATCAGTGATTTCGGGACAGCGAACACCGGGGAGCTGTTTTTT. This codes for CAISDFGTANTGELFF.

This clone occurred a few times. V is TRBV6-5 and J is TRBJ1-3; D call uncertain. Germline V gives CDR1 MNHEY, CDR2 SVGAGI. V lost 6 bases to trimming and J lost 1 base, with 13 bases between them. This CDR3 is 15 amino acids long. The CDR3 bases are TGTGCCAGCAGACGAGACGGGTATTCTGGAAACACCATATATTTT. As protein: CASRRDGYSGNTIYF.

This chain joins TRBV5-1 and TRBJ2-3, with 7 positions matching TRBD2. The CDR3 is made up of 16 amino acids. Trimming removed 4 bases from V and 2 bases from J; junction bases left unmatched: 10. Germline assignment: CDR1 SGHRS and CDR2 YFSETQ. As DNA, the CDR3 is TGCGCCAGCAGCCCTGGAGCGGGAACCTACACAGATACGCAGTATTTT. Translated: CASSPGAGTYTDTQYF.